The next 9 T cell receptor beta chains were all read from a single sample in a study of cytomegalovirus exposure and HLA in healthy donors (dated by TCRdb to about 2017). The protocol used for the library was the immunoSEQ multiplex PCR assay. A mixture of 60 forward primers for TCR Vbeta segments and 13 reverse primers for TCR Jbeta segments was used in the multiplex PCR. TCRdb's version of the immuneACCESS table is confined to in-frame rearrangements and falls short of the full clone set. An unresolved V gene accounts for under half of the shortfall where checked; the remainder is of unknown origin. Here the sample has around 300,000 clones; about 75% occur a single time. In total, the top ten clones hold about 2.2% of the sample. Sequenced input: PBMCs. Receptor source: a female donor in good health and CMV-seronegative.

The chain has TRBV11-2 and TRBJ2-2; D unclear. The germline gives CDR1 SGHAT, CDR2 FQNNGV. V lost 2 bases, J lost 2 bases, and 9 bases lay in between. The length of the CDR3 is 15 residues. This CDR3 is CASSLFAQNTGELFF. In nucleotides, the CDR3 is TGTGCCAGCAGCTTATTTGCGCAAAACACCGGGGAGCTGTTTTTT.

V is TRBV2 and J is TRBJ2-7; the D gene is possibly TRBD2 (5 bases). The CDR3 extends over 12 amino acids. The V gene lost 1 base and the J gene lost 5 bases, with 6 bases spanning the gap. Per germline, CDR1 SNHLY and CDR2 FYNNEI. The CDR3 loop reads CASSEEGDEQYF. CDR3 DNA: TGTGCCAGCAGTGAAGAGGGAGACGAGCAGTACTTC. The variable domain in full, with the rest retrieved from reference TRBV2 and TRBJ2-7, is EPEVTQTPSHQVTQMGQEVILRCVPISNHLYFYWYRQILGQKVEFLVSFYNNEISEKSEIFDDQFSVERPDGSNFTLKIRSTKLEDSAMYFCASSEEGDEQYFGPGTRLTVT.

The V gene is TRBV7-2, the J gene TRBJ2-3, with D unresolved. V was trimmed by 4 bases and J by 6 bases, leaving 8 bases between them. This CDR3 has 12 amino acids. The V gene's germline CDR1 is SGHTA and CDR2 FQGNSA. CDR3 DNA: TGTGCCAGCAGCTCTCTTTCCGATACGCAGTATTTT. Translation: CASSSLSDTQYF.

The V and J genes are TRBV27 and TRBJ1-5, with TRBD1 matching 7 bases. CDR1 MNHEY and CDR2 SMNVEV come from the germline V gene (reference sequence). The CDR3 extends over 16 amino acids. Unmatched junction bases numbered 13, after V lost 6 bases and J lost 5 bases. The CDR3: CASRLFWRDRHQPQHF. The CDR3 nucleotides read TGTGCCAGCAGGCTCTTTTGGCGGGACAGACATCAGCCCCAGCATTTT.

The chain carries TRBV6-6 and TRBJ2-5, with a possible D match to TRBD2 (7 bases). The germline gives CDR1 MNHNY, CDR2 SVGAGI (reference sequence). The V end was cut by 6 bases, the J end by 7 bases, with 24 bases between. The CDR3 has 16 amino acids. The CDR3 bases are TGTGCCAGCAGCCCCCTAAATCCCGGGGGGCCAGTGACCCAGTACTTC. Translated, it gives CASSPLNPGGPVTQYF.

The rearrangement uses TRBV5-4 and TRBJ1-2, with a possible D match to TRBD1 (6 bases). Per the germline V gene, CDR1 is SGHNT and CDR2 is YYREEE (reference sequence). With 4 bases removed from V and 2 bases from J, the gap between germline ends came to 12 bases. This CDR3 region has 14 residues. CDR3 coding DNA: TGTGCCAGCAGCCCTCCGGGACACAACTATGGCTACACCTTC. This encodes CASSPPGHNYGYTF.

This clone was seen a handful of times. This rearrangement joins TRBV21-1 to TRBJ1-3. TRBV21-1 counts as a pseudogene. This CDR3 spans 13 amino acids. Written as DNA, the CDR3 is TGTGCCAGCACCAGCGGCTCTGGAAACACCATATATTTT. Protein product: CASTSGSGNTIYF.

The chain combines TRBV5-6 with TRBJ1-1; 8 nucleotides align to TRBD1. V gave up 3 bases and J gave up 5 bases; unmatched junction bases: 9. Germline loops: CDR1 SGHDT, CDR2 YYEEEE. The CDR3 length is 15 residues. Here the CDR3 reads CASSSPGQGRTEAFF. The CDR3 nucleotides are TGTGCCAGCAGCTCCCCCGGACAGGGTAGGACTGAAGCTTTCTTT.

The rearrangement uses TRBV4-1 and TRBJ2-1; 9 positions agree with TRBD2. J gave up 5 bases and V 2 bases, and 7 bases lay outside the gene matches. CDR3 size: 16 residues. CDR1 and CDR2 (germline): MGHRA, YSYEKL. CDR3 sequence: CASSQPGLARHNEQFF. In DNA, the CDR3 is TGCGCCAGCAGCCAACCTGGACTAGCGAGGCACAATGAGCAGTTCTTC.